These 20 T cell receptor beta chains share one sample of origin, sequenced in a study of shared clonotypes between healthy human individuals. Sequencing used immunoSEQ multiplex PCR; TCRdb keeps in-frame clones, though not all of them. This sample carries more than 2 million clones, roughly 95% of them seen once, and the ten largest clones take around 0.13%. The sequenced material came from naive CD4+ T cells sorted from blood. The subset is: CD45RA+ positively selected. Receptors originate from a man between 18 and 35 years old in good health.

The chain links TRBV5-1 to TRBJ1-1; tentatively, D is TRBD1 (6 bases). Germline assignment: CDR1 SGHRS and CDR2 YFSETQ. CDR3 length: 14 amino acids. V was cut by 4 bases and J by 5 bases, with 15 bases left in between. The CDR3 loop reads CASSASSGVTEAFF. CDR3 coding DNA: TGCGCCAGCAGCGCTTCATCAGGGGTAACTGAAGCTTTCTTT. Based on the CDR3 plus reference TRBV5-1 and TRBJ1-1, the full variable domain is KAGVTQTPRYLIKTRGQQVTLSCSPISGHRSVSWYQQTPGQGLQFLFEYFSETQRNKGNFPGRFSGRQFSNSRSEMNVSTLELGDSALYLCASSASSGVTEAFFGQGTRLTVV.

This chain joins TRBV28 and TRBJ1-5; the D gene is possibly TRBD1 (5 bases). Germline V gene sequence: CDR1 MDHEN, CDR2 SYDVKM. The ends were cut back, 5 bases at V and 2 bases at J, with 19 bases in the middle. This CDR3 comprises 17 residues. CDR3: CASSTLTDLEGNQPQHF. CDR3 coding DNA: TGTGCCAGCAGTACCCTGACAGATTTAGAAGGCAATCAGCCCCAGCATTTT.

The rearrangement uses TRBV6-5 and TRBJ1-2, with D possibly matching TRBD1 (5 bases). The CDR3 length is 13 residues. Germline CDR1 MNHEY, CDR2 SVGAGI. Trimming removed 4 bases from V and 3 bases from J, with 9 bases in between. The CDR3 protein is CASSSFRDYGYTF. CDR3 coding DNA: TGTGCCAGCAGTTCCTTCAGGGACTATGGCTACACCTTC.

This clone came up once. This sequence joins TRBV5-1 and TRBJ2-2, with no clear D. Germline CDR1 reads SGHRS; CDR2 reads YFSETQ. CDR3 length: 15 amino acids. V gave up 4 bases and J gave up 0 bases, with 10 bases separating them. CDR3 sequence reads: CASSRDPTNTGELFF. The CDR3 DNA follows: TGCGCCAGCAGCCGCGATCCTACGAACACCGGGGAGCTGTTTTTT. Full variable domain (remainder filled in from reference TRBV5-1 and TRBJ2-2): KAGVTQTPRYLIKTRGQQVTLSCSPISGHRSVSWYQQTPGQGLQFLFEYFSETQRNKGNFPGRFSGRQFSNSRSEMNVSTLELGDSALYLCASSRDPTNTGELFFGEGSRLTVL.

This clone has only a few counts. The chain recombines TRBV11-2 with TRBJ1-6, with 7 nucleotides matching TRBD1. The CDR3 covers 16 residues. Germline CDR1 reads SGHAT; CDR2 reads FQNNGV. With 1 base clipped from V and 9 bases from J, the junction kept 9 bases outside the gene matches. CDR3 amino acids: CASSLASTGMRSPLHF. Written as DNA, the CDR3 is TGTGCCAGCAGCTTAGCTTCGACAGGGATGCGTTCACCCCTCCACTTT.

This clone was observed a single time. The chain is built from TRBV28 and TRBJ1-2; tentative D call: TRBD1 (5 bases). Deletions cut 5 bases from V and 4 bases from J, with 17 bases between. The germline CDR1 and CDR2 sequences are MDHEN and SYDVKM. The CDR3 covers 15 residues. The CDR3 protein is CASSIRGGRIYGYTF. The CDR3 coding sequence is TGTGCCAGCAGTATCCGGGGGGGACGGATCTATGGCTACACCTTC.

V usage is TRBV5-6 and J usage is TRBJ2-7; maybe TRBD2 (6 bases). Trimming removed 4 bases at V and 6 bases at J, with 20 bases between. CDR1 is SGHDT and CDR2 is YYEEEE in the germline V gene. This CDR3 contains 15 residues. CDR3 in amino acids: CASSQPGTGRGEQYF. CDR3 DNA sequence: TGTGCCAGCAGCCAGCCCGGGACTGGGCGAGGCGAGCAGTACTTC.

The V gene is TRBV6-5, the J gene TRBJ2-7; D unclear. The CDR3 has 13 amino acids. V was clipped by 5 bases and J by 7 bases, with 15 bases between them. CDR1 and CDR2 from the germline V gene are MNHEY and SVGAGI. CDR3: CASSPTHRREQYF. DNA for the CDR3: TGTGCCAGCAGTCCAACCCACCGAAGGGAGCAGTACTTC.

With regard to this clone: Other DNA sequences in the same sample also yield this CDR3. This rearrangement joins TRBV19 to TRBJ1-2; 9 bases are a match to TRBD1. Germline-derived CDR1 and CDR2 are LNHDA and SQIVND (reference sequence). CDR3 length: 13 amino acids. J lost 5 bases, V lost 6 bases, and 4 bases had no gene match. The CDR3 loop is CASSTGQGYGYTF. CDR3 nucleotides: TGTGCCAGTAGCACCGGACAGGGGTATGGCTACACCTTC.

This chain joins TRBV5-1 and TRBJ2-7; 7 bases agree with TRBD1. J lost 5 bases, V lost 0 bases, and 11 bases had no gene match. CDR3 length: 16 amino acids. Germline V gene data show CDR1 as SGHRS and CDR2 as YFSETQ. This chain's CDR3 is CASSLDLDRARDEQYF. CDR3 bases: TGCGCCAGCAGCTTGGATCTAGACAGGGCGCGGGACGAGCAGTACTTC.

DNA of the CDR3: TGTGCCAGCAGCTCCGGGACTAGCGGGGACCCAGATACGCAGTATTTT. This encodes CASSSGTSGDPDTQYF. The genes are TRBV11-3 and TRBJ2-3; 13 nucleotides match TRBD2. Germline assignment: CDR1 SGHNT and CDR2 YENEEA. With 4 bases clipped from V and 4 bases from J, the junction kept 5 bases outside the gene matches. The CDR3 runs to 16 residues.

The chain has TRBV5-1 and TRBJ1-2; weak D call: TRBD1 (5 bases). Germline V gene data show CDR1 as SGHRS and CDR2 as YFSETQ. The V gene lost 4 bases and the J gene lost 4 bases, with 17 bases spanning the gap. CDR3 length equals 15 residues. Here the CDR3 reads CASSPGGEDSYGYTF. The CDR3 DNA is TGCGCCAGCAGCCCTGGGGGGGAGGATAGCTATGGCTACACCTTC.

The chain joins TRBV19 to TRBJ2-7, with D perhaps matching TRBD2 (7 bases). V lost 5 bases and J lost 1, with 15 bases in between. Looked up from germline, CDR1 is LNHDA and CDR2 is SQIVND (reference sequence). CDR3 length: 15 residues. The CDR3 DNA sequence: TGTGCCAGTAGTCCTAGGGGGGGTCAATCCTACGAGCAGTACTTC. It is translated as CASSPRGGQSYEQYF. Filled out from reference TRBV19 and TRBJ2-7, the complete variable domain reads DGGITQSPKYLFRKEGQNVTLSCEQNLNHDAMYWYRQDPGQGLRLIYYSQIVNDFQKGDIAEGYSVSREKKESFPLTVTSAQKNPTAFYLCASSPRGGQSYEQYFGPGTRLTVT.

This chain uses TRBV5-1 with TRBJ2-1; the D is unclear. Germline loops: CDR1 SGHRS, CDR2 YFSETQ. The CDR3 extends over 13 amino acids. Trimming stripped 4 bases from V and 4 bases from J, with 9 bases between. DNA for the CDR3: TGCGCCAGCAGCCTTACCCAGTACAATGAGCAGTTCTTC. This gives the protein CASSLTQYNEQFF.

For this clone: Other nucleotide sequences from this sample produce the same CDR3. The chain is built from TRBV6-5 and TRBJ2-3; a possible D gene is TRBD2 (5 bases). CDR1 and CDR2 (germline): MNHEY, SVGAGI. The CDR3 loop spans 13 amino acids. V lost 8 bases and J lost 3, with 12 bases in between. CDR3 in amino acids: CASRRGPTDTQYF. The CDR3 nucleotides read TGTGCCAGCCGCCGCGGGCCGACAGATACGCAGTATTTT.

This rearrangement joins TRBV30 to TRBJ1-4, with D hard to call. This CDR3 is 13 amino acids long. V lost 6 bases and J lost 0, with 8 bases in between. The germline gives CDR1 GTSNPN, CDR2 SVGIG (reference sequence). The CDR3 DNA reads TGTGCCTGTCAAACTACAACTAATGAAAAACTGTTTTTT. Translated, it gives CACQTTTNEKLFF.

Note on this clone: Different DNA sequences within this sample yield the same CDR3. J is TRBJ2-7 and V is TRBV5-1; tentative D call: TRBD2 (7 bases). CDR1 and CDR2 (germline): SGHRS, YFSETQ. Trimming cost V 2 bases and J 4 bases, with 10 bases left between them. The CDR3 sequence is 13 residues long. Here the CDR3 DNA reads TGCGCCAGCAGCTTACAGGGAGGGTACGAGCAGTACTTC. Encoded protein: CASSLQGGYEQYF. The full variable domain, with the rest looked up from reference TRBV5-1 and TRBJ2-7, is KAGVTQTPRYLIKTRGQQVTLSCSPISGHRSVSWYQQTPGQGLQFLFEYFSETQRNKGNFPGRFSGRQFSNSRSEMNVSTLELGDSALYLCASSLQGGYEQYFGPGTRLTVT.

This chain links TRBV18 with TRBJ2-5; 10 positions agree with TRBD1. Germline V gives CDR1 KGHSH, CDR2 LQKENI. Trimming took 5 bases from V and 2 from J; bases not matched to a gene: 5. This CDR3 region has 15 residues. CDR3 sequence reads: CASSSGQGTQETQYF. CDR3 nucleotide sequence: TGTGCCAGCTCATCGGGACAGGGGACGCAAGAGACCCAGTACTTC.

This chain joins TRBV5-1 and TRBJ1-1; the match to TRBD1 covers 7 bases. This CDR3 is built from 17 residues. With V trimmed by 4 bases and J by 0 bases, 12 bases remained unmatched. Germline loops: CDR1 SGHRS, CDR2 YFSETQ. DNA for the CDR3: TGCGCCAGCAGCAAGGGACACTCCACAGGGGTGAACACTGAAGCTTTCTTT. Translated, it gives CASSKGHSTGVNTEAFF.

The CDR3 nucleotides are TGTGCCAGCAGCTCCGGACAGGGTGGGTTCGAGCAGTACTTC. Translated: CASSSGQGGFEQYF. The chain links TRBV6-1 to TRBJ2-7; 8 positions agree with TRBD1. This CDR3 is built from 14 residues. V gave up 6 bases and J gave up 6 bases; unmatched junction bases: 10. Germline values: CDR1 MNHNS, CDR2 SASEGT.